The 32 T cell receptor beta chains listed next were all sequenced from one sample in a study of beta chain features in type 1 diabetes. Study-level findings and limits: There was a moderate but significant shortening of TCRB CDR3s in all four CD4+ subsets of Type 1 diabetes patients.

Expressed TCRB transcripts were sequenced after all isolated RNA was converted to cDNA. Using immunoSEQ multiplex PCR, the repertoire was profiled, and TCRdb retains in-frame clones only, with some absent. The sample has approximately 260,000 clones, about 20% seen once. For these receptors, no antigen is known. What was sequenced was naive CD4+ T cells from blood. These receptors were taken from a woman aged 40 to 50 with type 1 diabetes.

This clone was seen a handful of times. V usage is TRBV6-5 and J usage is TRBJ2-1; no clear D gene. The V gene's germline CDR1 is MNHEY and CDR2 SVGAGI. The ends were cut back, 6 bases at V and 5 bases at J, with 5 bases in the middle. CDR3 length: 11 residues. CDR3 nucleotides: TGTGCCAGCAGCCGGGACAATGAGCAGTTCTTC. This encodes CASSRDNEQFF.

The chain employs TRBV4-1 and TRBJ2-3; D might be TRBD2 (5 bases). Trimming shortened V by 1 base and J by 2 bases, and 7 bases separated the two germline ends. The CDR3 has 14 amino acids. The V gene's germline CDR1 is MGHRA and CDR2 YSYEKL. The CDR3 spells CASSQVGDTDTQYF. CDR3 DNA sequence: TGCGCCAGCAGCCAAGTCGGGGACACAGATACGCAGTATTTT.

This chain connects TRBV29-1 to TRBJ1-1; possible D gene TRBD1, 6 bases. V was cut by 7 bases and J by 5 bases, with 14 bases left in between. The CDR3 totals 12 residues. Germline V gives CDR1 SQVTM, CDR2 ANQGSEA. The CDR3 spells CSGGGEGTEAFF. In DNA form, the CDR3 reads TGCAGCGGGGGGGGCGAGGGGACTGAAGCTTTCTTT.

Worth noting for this clone: The sample has other DNA sequences that encode this CDR3 too. The genes are TRBV27 and TRBJ2-3, with 9 bases fitting TRBD2. Trimming cost V 2 bases and J 6 bases; bases outside gene matches: 3. This CDR3 region has 14 residues. The germline V gene encodes CDR1 MNHEY and CDR2 SMNVEV (reference sequence). The CDR3: CASSLRLAGDTQYF. CDR3 nucleotides: TGTGCCAGCAGTTTACGGCTAGCGGGGGATACGCAGTATTTT.

The genes are TRBV6-5 and TRBJ2-5, with 11 bases matching TRBD2. With 8 bases clipped from V and 5 bases from J, the junction kept 10 bases outside the gene matches. Germline loops: CDR1 MNHEY, CDR2 SVGAGI. The CDR3 has 15 residues. The CDR3, as DNA: TGTGCCAGCGGGGACAGTAGCGGGAGGGTGGAGACCCAGTACTTC. Protein product: CASGDSSGRVETQYF.

The rearrangement links TRBV19 to TRBJ2-7; 9 positions match TRBD1. CDR1 is LNHDA, CDR2 SQIVND, per germline (reference sequence). This CDR3 spans 15 amino acids. The ends lost 6 bases at V and 3 bases at J; junction bases unmatched: 9. The CDR3 region is CASSPDRGKVYEQYF. The CDR3 DNA follows: TGTGCCAGTAGCCCCGACAGGGGGAAGGTCTACGAGCAGTACTTC.

J is TRBJ2-2 and V is TRBV2; D not certain. Germline V gene lookup returns CDR1 SNHLY and CDR2 FYNNEI. The CDR3 covers 15 residues. Trimming removed 1 base from V and 2 bases from J, with 8 bases in between. DNA of the CDR3: TGTGCCAGCAGTGAAGATAACTTTAACACCGGGGAGCTGTTTTTT. This translates into CASSEDNFNTGELFF.

The rearrangement links TRBV15 to TRBJ1-2, with TRBD1 matching 8 bases. The CDR3 has 15 amino acids. CDR1 is LNHNV and CDR2 is YYDKDF in the germline V gene (reference sequence). V dropped 1 base and J dropped 6; count of bases not matched to a gene: 7. CDR3 in amino acids: CATSRVARDRNGYTF. CDR3 nucleotide sequence: TGTGCCACCAGCAGAGTTGCTCGGGACAGGAATGGCTACACCTTC.

This clone was observed a few times. The chain links TRBV7-9 to TRBJ2-3; D might be TRBD2 (5 bases). This CDR3 contains 15 residues. Germline loops: CDR1 SEHNR, CDR2 FQNEAQ (reference sequence). V lost 5 bases and J 0 bases, leaving 12 bases between the germline ends. The CDR3 protein is CASSASLSSTDTQYF. The CDR3, as DNA: TGTGCCAGCAGCGCTAGCTTGTCTAGCACAGATACGCAGTATTTT.

The table lists this clone with a few counts. V and J are TRBV25-1 and TRBJ2-1, with a weak D call TRBD2 (5 bases). This CDR3 comprises 14 residues. The germline CDR1 and CDR2 sequences are MGHDK and SYGVNS. The V end was cut by 0 bases, the J end by 6 bases, with 9 bases between. CDR3 DNA: TGTGCCAGCAGTGAATACGTTAGCGTCAATGAGCAGTTCTTC. Translating it yields CASSEYVSVNEQFF.

This CDR3 is CASSQFPRTEQYF. The DNA for the CDR3 is TGTGCCAGCAGCCAATTTCCGAGAACCGAGCAGTACTTC. The gene calls are TRBV14 and TRBJ2-7; D not resolved. Trimming shortened V by 2 bases and J by 6 bases, and 11 bases separated the two germline ends. The CDR3 loop spans 13 amino acids. Germline CDR1 reads SGHDN; CDR2 reads FVKESK.

V is TRBV5-1 and J is TRBJ1-1; D is unclear. This CDR3 has 14 residues. With 4 bases removed from V and 1 base from J, the gap between germline ends came to 11 bases. Per germline, CDR1 SGHRS and CDR2 YFSETQ. The CDR3 reads CASSPSGENTEAFF. In DNA, the CDR3 is TGCGCCAGCAGCCCGAGCGGAGAGAACACTGAAGCTTTCTTT.

The chain links TRBV7-2 to TRBJ1-5; D ambiguous. Germline CDR1 is SGHTA and CDR2 is FQGNSA. The V end lost 3 bases, the J end lost 3 bases, and 9 bases lay between the germline ends. This CDR3 spans 14 amino acids. The CDR3 nucleotides are TGTGCCAGCAGCTTCCGGGTCCACAATCAGCCCCAGCATTTT. It encodes CASSFRVHNQPQHF.

This clone was observed a handful of times. V and J are TRBV27 and TRBJ2-2; D is perhaps TRBD1 (5 bases). This CDR3 comprises 14 residues. The ends were cut back, 2 bases at V and 6 bases at J, with 10 bases in the middle. Germline V lookup: CDR1 MNHEY, CDR2 SMNVEV (reference sequence). In DNA form, the CDR3 reads TGTGCCAGCAGTTTAGCCGCAGGGTCCGGGGAGCTGTTTTTT. This sequence encodes CASSLAAGSGELFF.

V usage is TRBV13 and J usage is TRBJ1-1; D may be TRBD1 (5 bases). The germline V gene has CDR1 PRHDT and CDR2 FYEKMQ (reference sequence). The CDR3 has 17 residues. V lost 0 bases, J lost 1 base, and 15 bases lay in between. In DNA form, the CDR3 reads TGTGCCAGCAGCTTAGGCGGGTCCGGACATCGGAACACTGAAGCTTTCTTT. It codes for CASSLGGSGHRNTEAFF. Together with reference TRBV13 and TRBJ1-1, the CDR3 gives the full variable domain: AAGVIQSPRHLIKEKRETATLKCYPIPRHDTVYWYQQGPGQDPQFLISFYEKMQSDKGSIPDRFSAQQFSDYHSELNMSSLELGDSALYFCASSLGGSGHRNTEAFFGQGTRLTVV.

A few counts support this clone. The V call is TRBV5-6, the J call TRBJ2-7; the D gene is possibly TRBD1 (5 bases). This CDR3 is 14 amino acids long. V was trimmed by 3 bases and J by 2 bases, leaving 12 bases between them. Germline V gene sequence: CDR1 SGHDT, CDR2 YYEEEE. The CDR3 reads CASSWITGPYEQYF. DNA of the CDR3: TGTGCCAGCAGCTGGATTACAGGCCCCTACGAGCAGTACTTC.

The chain employs TRBV7-2 and TRBJ2-1, with TRBD2 identical over 7 bases. The V gene end was trimmed by 5 bases and the J gene end by 1 base; junction bases not matched to a gene: 8. This CDR3 is 16 amino acids long. Germline V gene lookup returns CDR1 SGHTA and CDR2 FQGNSA. CDR3: CASSGDYRGSYNEQFF. In nucleotides, the CDR3 is TGTGCCAGCAGCGGGGACTACCGAGGGTCCTACAATGAGCAGTTCTTC. Together with reference TRBV7-2 and TRBJ2-1, the CDR3 gives the full variable domain: GAGVSQSPSNKVTEKGKDVELRCDPISGHTALYWYRQSLGQGLEFLIYFQGNSAPDKSGLPSDRFSAERTGGSVSTLTIQRTQQEDSAVYLCASSGDYRGSYNEQFFGPGTRLTVL.

This chain uses TRBV28 with TRBJ1-5; 9 bases are shared with TRBD1. The CDR3 covers 15 residues. The V and J ends lost 6 bases and 6 bases, in that order; junction bases with no gene match: 9. The germline gives CDR1 MDHEN, CDR2 SYDVKM. The chain's CDR3 is CASSLTGQGIQPQHF. CDR3 nucleotide sequence: TGTGCCAGCAGCCTTACTGGACAGGGGATTCAGCCCCAGCATTTT.

CDR3 region: CASSQDPPSSGYTF. CDR3 bases: TGTGCCAGCAGCCAAGATCCCCCATCGAGTGGCTACACCTTC. The chain has TRBV4-2 and TRBJ1-2, with D unresolved. Germline CDR1 and CDR2: LGHNA and YNFKEQ. The CDR3 totals 14 residues. Trimming took 0 bases from V and 7 from J, leaving 12 bases between them.

The rearrangement links TRBV19 to TRBJ1-2, with TRBD1 matching over 10 bases. The length of the CDR3 is 15 residues. After removal of 5 bases from V and 8 bases from J, the junction contained 11 bases not matched to a gene. Germline V gene lookup returns CDR1 LNHDA and CDR2 SQIVND (reference sequence). This CDR3 reads CASSWTGGHLDGYTF. In DNA form, the CDR3 reads TGTGCCAGTAGTTGGACAGGGGGGCATTTGGACGGCTACACCTTC.

The V gene is TRBV5-1, the J gene TRBJ2-5; 7 bases align to TRBD2. From germline, CDR1 is SGHRS and CDR2 YFSETQ. The CDR3 length is 16 residues. After removal of 4 bases from V and 2 bases from J, the junction contained 11 bases not matched to a gene. The chain's CDR3 is CASSGGGTSVQETQYF. CDR3 sequence (DNA): TGCGCCAGCAGCGGAGGCGGAACTAGCGTTCAAGAGACCCAGTACTTC.

With respect to this clone: Other DNA sequences in this specimen translate into the identical CDR3. The V gene is TRBV5-1, the J gene TRBJ2-5, with D possibly being TRBD1 (6 bases). Germline CDR1 is SGHRS and CDR2 is YFSETQ. The V and J ends lost 0 bases and 2 bases respectively, with 8 bases between them. The CDR3 has 14 amino acids. CDR3 in amino acids: CASSLGTAQETQYF. The CDR3 coding sequence is TGCGCCAGCAGCTTGGGGACAGCACAAGAGACCCAGTACTTC.

This chain connects TRBV6-1 to TRBJ2-1; D is possibly TRBD1 (6 bases). Germline loops: CDR1 MNHNS, CDR2 SASEGT. Trimming took off 4 bases at V and 7 bases at J, with 17 bases between the two ends. This CDR3 spans 15 amino acids. The CDR3 loop reads CASSGQNVQGNEQFF. The CDR3, as DNA: TGTGCCAGCAGTGGACAAAACGTACAGGGAAATGAGCAGTTCTTC.

This clone was detected a few times. This chain connects TRBV6-5 to TRBJ2-7, with 7 bases aligning to TRBD1. Germline CDR1 reads MNHEY; CDR2 reads SVGAGI. With V trimmed by 2 bases and J by 0 bases, 1 base remained unmatched. CDR3 size: 14 residues. The CDR3 coding sequence is TGTGCCAGCAGTTACGACAGGGACTCCTACGAGCAGTACTTC. This sequence encodes CASSYDRDSYEQYF.

The chain has TRBV29-1 and TRBJ2-1, with TRBD1 identical over 8 bases. Looked up from germline, CDR1 is SQVTM and CDR2 is ANQGSEA. Trimming at V came to 0 bases and at J to 0 bases, leaving 4 bases not matched to a gene. The CDR3 length is 16 residues. The CDR3 reads CSVEEGQVRSYNEQFF. In DNA form, the CDR3 reads TGCAGCGTTGAAGAGGGACAGGTCCGCTCCTACAATGAGCAGTTCTTC.

This chain joins TRBV6-5 and TRBJ1-6; D possibly corresponds to TRBD1 (5 bases). The CDR3 is 12 amino acids. Trimming stripped 0 bases from V and 11 bases from J, with 5 bases between. The germline gives CDR1 MNHEY, CDR2 SVGAGI. The CDR3 DNA follows: TGTGCCAGCAGTTACTCAGGGGCACCCCTCCACTTT. It yields the protein CASSYSGAPLHF.

This clone turned up a few times. The same CDR3 is also encoded by other DNA sequences in this sample. V gene TRBV18 combines with J gene TRBJ1-6; D is possibly TRBD1 (5 bases). CDR1 and CDR2 from the germline V gene are KGHSH and LQKENI. This CDR3 has 14 amino acids. Trimming cost V 2 bases and J 7 bases, with 9 bases left between them. In DNA form, the CDR3 reads TGTGCCAGCTCACCAGGCCAGGGAAATTCACCCCTCCACTTT. It codes for CASSPGQGNSPLHF.

In this sample, this clone turned up a few times. The chain joins TRBV11-2 to TRBJ2-7; a weak D match, TRBD2 (6 bases). The germline V gene encodes CDR1 SGHAT and CDR2 FQNNGV. This CDR3 is 12 amino acids long. The V gene lost 11 bases and the J gene lost 2 bases, with 13 bases spanning the gap. CDR3 sequence: CAGTGDTYEQYF. In DNA form, the CDR3 reads TGTGCCGGAACGGGGGATACCTACGAGCAGTACTTC.

The chain carries TRBV14 and TRBJ1-1; 7 nucleotides line up with TRBD1. CDR1 and CDR2 from the germline V gene are SGHDN and FVKESK. The CDR3 length is 14 residues. After removal of 2 bases from V and 4 bases from J, the junction contained 4 bases not matched to a gene. The CDR3 sequence: CASSQSGGGTEAFF. The CDR3 DNA sequence: TGTGCCAGCAGCCAATCAGGGGGAGGCACTGAAGCTTTCTTT.

Written as DNA, the CDR3 is TGTGCCAGCTCACCGATGGACAGCTCCTACAATGAGCAGTTCTTC. This translates into CASSPMDSSYNEQFF. This sequence joins TRBV18 and TRBJ2-1, with TRBD1 as a possible D gene (6 bases). Per germline, CDR1 KGHSH and CDR2 LQKENI. CDR3 size: 15 residues. V was clipped by 3 bases and J by 0 bases, with 9 bases between them.

This clone was seen more than once but under ten times. The chain has TRBV29-1 and TRBJ2-3, with TRBD2 matching over 11 bases. Germline V CDR1 and CDR2: SQVTM, ANQGSEA. Germline trimming cut 7 bases from V and 3 bases from J; bases unmatched to any gene: 9. The CDR3 is 15 residues long. The DNA for the CDR3 is TGCAGCGATATAATAGCGGGAGGGCCAACAGATACGCAGTATTTT. Translating it yields CSDIIAGGPTDTQYF.

This clone was detected a few times. The chain recombines TRBV11-2 with TRBJ2-7; D perhaps matches TRBD2 (6 bases). CDR1 SGHAT and CDR2 FQNNGV come from the germline V gene. V dropped 3 bases and J dropped 2 bases, with 20 bases sitting between them. The CDR3 is 17 amino acids. CDR3 sequence reads: CASSFRVPGLGPYEQYF. The CDR3 DNA reads as TGTGCCAGCAGCTTCCGGGTCCCGGGACTCGGCCCCTACGAGCAGTACTTC.